The 29 T cell receptor beta chains listed next were all sequenced from one sample in a study of Graves' ophthalmopathy and Graves' hyperthyroidism. TCR beta CDR3 regions were amplified from RNA transcripts. In the first round, RT-PCR was carried out with HTBI primers, and a multiplex PCR formed the second round. TCRdb processed the multiplex PCR reads anew with MiXCR; each CDR3 protein has one entry. The sample lists under 250,000 distinct CDR3 sequences, 25% to 30% seen once, with 8.5% to 9.5% in the top ten. Specimen: peripheral blood. These receptors all stem from a man aged 45-65 years with Graves' ophthalmopathy.

At least ten counts were recorded for this clonotype. This sequence joins TRBV7-2 and TRBJ2-2; TRBD1 might be the D (6 bases). Germline-derived CDR1 and CDR2 are SGHTA and FQGNSA. The V end was cut by 2 bases, the J end by 3 bases, with 10 bases between. The CDR3 totals 15 residues. Here the CDR3 reads CASSLRDKHTGELFF. Here the CDR3 DNA reads TGTGCCAGCAGCTTAAGGGACAAACACACCGGGGAGCTGTTTTTT.

This clonotype occurred many times. The J gene is TRBJ1-6, the V gene TRBV4-1, with D unclear. Looked up from germline, CDR1 is MGHRA and CDR2 is YSYEKL. Trimming cost V 0 bases and J 2 bases, with 5 bases left between them. The CDR3 has 15 residues. Here the CDR3 DNA reads TGCGCCAGCAGCCAAGACGCTACCTATAATTCACCCCTCCACTTT. This sequence encodes CASSQDATYNSPLHF.

A few counts support this clonotype. The chain recombines TRBV28 with TRBJ2-5, with D possibly matching TRBD1 (5 bases). This CDR3 comprises 14 residues. Germline values: CDR1 MDHEN, CDR2 SYDVKM. Trimming took off 3 bases at V and 5 bases at J, with 13 bases between the two ends. The CDR3 sequence is CASSFSQGRETQYF. The CDR3 nucleotides are TGTGCCAGCAGTTTTTCCCAGGGTCGGGAGACCCAGTACTTC.

This clonotype was seen repeatedly, ten times or more. The V call is TRBV2, the J call TRBJ1-6, with D possibly being TRBD1 (5 bases). The CDR3 is 14 amino acids. Germline lookup yields CDR1 SNHLY and CDR2 FYNNEI. The V end was cut by 0 bases, the J end by 14 bases, with 14 bases between. The CDR3 coding sequence is TGTGCCAGCAGTGAAGCGCGGGGAAGGGGCACCCTCCACTTT. Translating gives CASSEARGRGTLHF.

This clonotype was counted many times. V gene TRBV6-5 combines with J gene TRBJ2-2, with a possible D match to TRBD2 (6 bases). The V gene lost 0 bases and the J gene lost 1 base, with 12 bases spanning the gap. The CDR3 is 17 amino acids. CDR1 MNHEY and CDR2 SVGAGI come from the germline V gene. The CDR3 region is CASSYSRGSGNTGELFF. Written as DNA, the CDR3 is TGTGCCAGCAGTTACTCGAGGGGTAGCGGGAACACCGGGGAGCTGTTTTTT.

CDR3 coding DNA: TGTGCCAGCTCCGCTAGCGGGAGTTCCGGGGCCAACGTCCTGACTTTC. Translating it yields CASSASGSSGANVLTF. The V call is TRBV6-2 or TRBV6-3, the J call TRBJ2-6; 10 nucleotides agree with TRBD2. Losses at the gene ends were 8 bases for V and 4 bases for J; bases not matched to a gene: 8. CDR3 size: 16 residues. Germline V lookup: CDR1 MNHEY, CDR2 SVGEGT.

This clonotype was counted many times. V gene TRBV6-5 combines with J gene TRBJ2-7, with 8 nucleotides matching TRBD2. The CDR3 contains 14 residues. The germline V gene has CDR1 MNHEY and CDR2 SVGAGI. The ends lost 7 bases at V and 2 bases at J; junction bases unmatched: 7. The CDR3 DNA follows: TGTGCCAGCACCGCGGGAGGCCCAACCTACGAGCAGTACTTC. Its translation: CASTAGGPTYEQYF.

This clonotype appeared many times. J is TRBJ2-7 and V is TRBV11-2, with D unclear. The CDR3 covers 12 residues. Germline CDR1 and CDR2: SGHAT and FQNNGV. V lost 5 bases and J 10 bases, leaving 15 bases between the germline ends. The CDR3 DNA reads as TGTGCCAGCAGCCCTAACAAGGGCGGACAGTACTTC. It codes for CASSPNKGGQYF.

At least ten counts were recorded for this clonotype. This chain uses TRBV20-1 with TRBJ2-5, with 9 bases matching TRBD2. The CDR3 has 13 residues. CDR1 is DFQATT and CDR2 is SNEGSKA in the germline V gene (reference sequence). The CDR3 DNA reads as TGCAGCTTTATAGCGGGAGATCAGGAGACCCAGTACTTC. This gives the protein CSFIAGDQETQYF.

This clonotype came up many times. The chain joins TRBV30 to TRBJ2-7; D gene uncertain. The CDR3 covers 13 residues. V lost 5 bases to trimming and J lost 6 bases, with 17 bases between them. CDR1 and CDR2 (germline): GTSNPN, SVGIG (reference sequence). The CDR3 loop is CAWSLRTMGEQYF. In DNA, the CDR3 is TGTGCCTGGTCACTCAGGACGATGGGCGAGCAGTACTTC.

This clonotype was recorded many times. CDR3 coding DNA: TGTGCCAGCAGCTTAGCGTCCGGGAGGGCCGAATACGAGCAGTACTTC. This codes for CASSLASGRAEYEQYF. The chain couples TRBV7-2 to TRBJ2-7, with 8 bases that match TRBD2. The V gene's germline CDR1 is SGHTA and CDR2 FQGNSA. This CDR3 has 16 amino acids. V lost 0 bases, J lost 4 bases, and 8 bases stayed unmatched.

This clonotype was counted many times. In DNA, the CDR3 is TGTGCCAGCAGTTATCCCAGCGGGAGAACCTACGAGCAGTACTTC. The encoded protein is CASSYPSGRTYEQYF. The rearrangement joins TRBV6-2 or TRBV6-3 to TRBJ2-7, with 8 positions matching TRBD2. There are 15 residues in the CDR3. In germline, CDR1 is MNHEY, CDR2 SVGEGT. The V gene end was trimmed by 3 bases and the J gene end by 2 bases; junction bases not matched to a gene: 6.

The rearrangement uses TRBV12-3 or TRBV12-4 and TRBJ1-1; weak D call: TRBD1 (6 bases). Deletions cut 4 bases from V and 1 base from J, with 13 bases between. The CDR3 covers 15 residues. The CDR3 here is CASSSRDKGNTEAFF. The CDR3 region has the DNA TGTGCCAGCAGTTCCCGGGACAAGGGGAACACTGAAGCTTTCTTT.

The rearrangement joins TRBV6-2 or TRBV6-3 to TRBJ2-7; maybe TRBD1 (6 bases). The CDR3 is 13 residues long. Trimming cost V 6 bases and J 3 bases, with 12 bases left between them. Germline V CDR1 and CDR2: MNHEY, SVGEGT. The CDR3 spells CASSFRGHYEQYF. Here the CDR3 DNA reads TGTGCCAGCAGCTTCAGGGGCCACTACGAGCAGTACTTC.

This clonotype was observed many times. The CDR3 region has the DNA TGTGCCACCAGAGTGCGAGGGGGCTGGCAGCCCCAGCATTTT. It encodes CATRVRGGWQPQHF. The chain carries TRBV28 and TRBJ1-5; TRBD1 matches at 7 bases. The V gene's germline CDR1 is MDHEN and CDR2 SYDVKM. This CDR3 is built from 14 residues. V gave up 10 bases and J gave up 7 bases; unmatched junction bases: 13.

This clonotype was picked up many times. The chain links TRBV27 to TRBJ1-6, with D tentatively TRBD1 (5 bases). This CDR3 contains 19 residues. V was shortened by 2 bases and J by 0 bases, with 17 bases between the two germline ends. Germline lookup yields CDR1 MNHEY and CDR2 SMNVEV (reference sequence). The CDR3 spells CASSLVVGVGGSYNSPLHF. CDR3 DNA: TGTGCCAGCAGTTTAGTAGTAGGCGTTGGGGGCTCCTATAATTCACCCCTCCACTTT.

The V gene is TRBV30, the J gene TRBJ2-5, with 13 positions matching TRBD2. CDR3 length: 13 amino acids. The J segment lost 6 bases and the V segment lost 5 bases, leaving 3 bases of the junction unmatched. Germline CDR1 reads GTSNPN; CDR2 reads SVGIG (reference sequence). The CDR3 here is CAWGTSGTKTQYF. CDR3 in DNA: TGTGCCTGGGGGACTAGCGGGACAAAGACCCAGTACTTC.

This clonotype was seen repeatedly, ten times or more. The J gene is TRBJ1-6, the V gene TRBV27, with D possibly TRBD1 on 5 matching bases. The CDR3 consists of 16 residues. Looked up from germline, CDR1 is MNHEY and CDR2 is SMNVEV (reference sequence). The V end lost 5 bases, the J end lost 0 bases, and 11 bases lay between the germline ends. The CDR3 spells CASSPGHSSYNSPLHF. For the CDR3, the DNA is TGTGCCAGCAGTCCCGGACACAGCTCCTATAATTCACCCCTCCACTTT.

The chain uses TRBV12-5 and TRBJ1-1; D is unclear. The V gene lost 7 bases and the J gene lost 8 bases, with 11 bases spanning the gap. Germline-derived CDR1 and CDR2 are LGHNT and FRNRAP. The CDR3 is 11 residues long. The CDR3, as DNA: TGTGCTAGTGCCCCCGAAGAAGAAGCTTTCTTT. Translation gives CASAPEEEAFF.

V gene TRBV7-6 combines with J gene TRBJ2-7; unclear D gene. With 5 bases removed from V and 6 bases from J, the gap between germline ends came to 14 bases. This CDR3 region has 13 residues. Germline CDR1 reads SGHVS; CDR2 reads FNYEAQ. The CDR3 region is CASSPSSGVEQYF. CDR3 DNA sequence: TGTGCCAGCAGCCCTAGTTCGGGTGTCGAGCAGTACTTC.

This clonotype was counted many times. This sequence joins TRBV28 and TRBJ2-5; 11 bases fit TRBD2. The CDR3 is 16 amino acids. The V gene's germline CDR1 is MDHEN and CDR2 SYDVKM. J lost 4 bases, V lost 2 bases, and 6 bases had no gene match. The CDR3 region is CASSLDSGRAGETQYF. CDR3 DNA sequence: TGTGCCAGCAGTTTAGATAGCGGGAGGGCAGGAGAGACCCAGTACTTC.

This clonotype appeared many times. The chain has TRBV6-2 or TRBV6-3 and TRBJ1-2; D is unresolved. V was pared by 4 bases and J by 2 bases, with 23 bases between. The CDR3 contains 18 residues. Germline-derived CDR1 and CDR2 are MNHEY and SVGEGT. CDR3 in amino acids: CASSSNFGGQMKNYGYTF. CDR3 coding DNA: TGTGCCAGCAGTTCAAACTTTGGCGGTCAGATGAAGAACTATGGCTACACCTTC.

The chain combines TRBV14 with TRBJ1-3; possibly TRBD1 for D (5 bases). The CDR3 extends over 14 amino acids. CDR1 is SGHDN, CDR2 FVKESK, per germline. V lost 4 bases, J lost 0 bases, and 7 bases lay in between. For the CDR3, the DNA is TGTGCCAGCAGCCGACAGAGCTCTGGAAACACCATATATTTT. Its translation is CASSRQSSGNTIYF.

Ten or more counts support this clonotype. The chain recombines TRBV2 with TRBJ1-5, with unresolved D. The CDR3 extends over 12 amino acids. The germline CDR1 and CDR2 sequences are SNHLY and FYNNEI. V lost 7 bases, J lost 7 bases, and 11 bases lay in between. CDR3 DNA sequence: TGTGCCAGCAAACGAGTGGGGCAGCCCCAGCATTTT. Its protein product is CASKRVGQPQHF.

The chain recombines TRBV6-5 with TRBJ2-7; tentatively, D is TRBD1 or TRBD2 (6 bases each). CDR1 is MNHEY, CDR2 SVGAGI, per germline. The CDR3 loop spans 14 amino acids. With 2 bases removed from V and 3 bases from J, the gap between germline ends came to 11 bases. CDR3 bases: TGTGCCAGCAGTTACGGGGGGCTCGGCTACGAGCAGTACTTC. Its protein is CASSYGGLGYEQYF.

This clonotype was counted ten times or more. The chain's CDR3 is CAISEGGKENYYGYTF. CDR3 coding DNA: TGTGCCATCAGTGAGGGGGGGAAGGAGAATTACTATGGCTACACCTTC. The chain recombines TRBV10-3 with TRBJ1-2; TRBD1 might be the D (5 bases). Trimming shortened V by 2 bases and J by 3 bases, and 16 bases separated the two germline ends. The CDR3 runs to 16 residues. The germline V gene encodes CDR1 ENHRY and CDR2 SYGVKD.

This clonotype was detected a few times. This chain uses TRBV7-8 with TRBJ1-5; D gene uncertain. The V end was cut by 5 bases, the J end by 2 bases, with 10 bases between. The CDR3 consists of 14 residues. CDR1 and CDR2 from the germline V gene are SGHVS and FQNEAQ. For the CDR3, the DNA is TGTGCCAGCAGCCTGCGCGTCGGCAATCAGCCCCAGCATTTT. Amino acid sequence: CASSLRVGNQPQHF. Using reference TRBV7-8 and TRBJ1-5 for the parts outside the CDR3, the full variable domain is GAGVSQSPRYKVAKRGQDVALRCDPISGHVSLFWYQQALGQGPEFLTYFQNEAQLDKSGLPSDRFFAERPEGSVSTLKIQRTQQEDSAVYLCASSLRVGNQPQHFGDGTRLSIL.

This clonotype was counted ten times or more. V and J are TRBV19 and TRBJ2-5, with 11 bases that match TRBD1. This CDR3 contains 18 residues. V trimming: 5 bases; J trimming: 5 bases; junction bases outside the gene matches: 16. CDR1 is LNHDA and CDR2 is SQIVND in the germline V gene (reference sequence). The CDR3 sequence is CASSERDRGADYSETQYF. Written as DNA, the CDR3 is TGTGCCAGTAGTGAACGGGACAGGGGGGCCGATTACAGCGAGACCCAGTACTTC.

This clonotype was seen many times. The CDR3 protein is CSVDVSFGYTF. In DNA, the CDR3 is TGCAGCGTTGACGTGAGTTTTGGCTACACCTTC. This sequence joins TRBV29-1 and TRBJ1-2; D remains ambiguous. Trimming removed 3 bases at V and 7 bases at J, with 9 bases between. Germline CDR1 reads SQVTM; CDR2 reads ANQGSEA. CDR3 length: 11 amino acids. The whole variable domain, remainder taken from reference TRBV29-1 and TRBJ1-2, is SAVISQKPSRDICQRGTSLTIQCQVDSQVTMMFWYRQQPGQSLTLIATANQGSEATYESGFVIDKFPISRPNLTFSTLTVSNMSPEDSSIYLCSVDVSFGYTFGSGTRLTVV.